This TCR beta chain derives from a study of blood T cell repertoires in COVID-19. Study at large: From the United States, Italy and Spain came samples of acute and convalescent COVID-19. The analysed material was cDNA or gDNA that came from T cells, B-cell-depleted T cells, or PBMCs.

CDR3 length equals 14 residues. V was cut by 0 bases and J by 0 bases, with 6 bases left in between. Germline CDR1 is MNHEY and CDR2 is SVGEGT. Original methodology: Amplification from reference gene primers served as the basis for estimated nucleated cell counts. The repertoire was sequenced with immunoSEQ multiplex PCR; TCRdb's copy has only in-frame clones and lacks some. V and J calls and clone size are copied from that table; D and trimming were computed from the DNA. The sample has 85,000 to 100,000 clones; approximately 86% are singletons. The source is a man aged 55 to 70 with acute or convalescent COVID-19. Sequenced input: peripheral blood. The chain uses TRBV6-2 or TRBV6-3 and TRBJ2-7, with a possible D match to TRBD1 (6 bases). CDR3 bases: TGTGCCAGCAGTTACTCGGACAGCTCCTACGAGCAGTACTTC. This sequence encodes CASSYSDSSYEQYF.